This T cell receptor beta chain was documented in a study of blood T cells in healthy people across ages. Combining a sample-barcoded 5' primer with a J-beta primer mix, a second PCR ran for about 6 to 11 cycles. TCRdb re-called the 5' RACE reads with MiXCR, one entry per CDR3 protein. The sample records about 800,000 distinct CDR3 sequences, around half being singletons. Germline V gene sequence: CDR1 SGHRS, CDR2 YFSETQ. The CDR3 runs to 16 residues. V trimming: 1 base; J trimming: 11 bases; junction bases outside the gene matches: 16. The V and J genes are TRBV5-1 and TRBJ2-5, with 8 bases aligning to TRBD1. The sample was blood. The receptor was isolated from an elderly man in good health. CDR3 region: CASSLIGQGANNEQYF. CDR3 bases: TGCGCCAGCAGCTTGATTGGGCAGGGGGCGAACAATGAGCAGTACTTC. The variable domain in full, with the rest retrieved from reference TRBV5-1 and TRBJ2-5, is KAGVTQTPRYLIKTRGQQVTLSCSPISGHRSVSWYQQTPGQGLQFLFEYFSETQRNKGNFPGRFSGRQFSNSRSEMNVSTLELGDSALYLCASSLIGQGANNEQYFGPGTRLLVL.